This TCR beta chain was captured in a study of T cells in Graves' hyperthyroidism and ophthalmopathy. RNA transcripts gave rise to amplified TCR beta CDR3 regions. Carried out on the TCR CDR3, a first-round RT-PCR used the HTBI primer set. TCRdb independently ran MiXCR on the multiplex PCR reads; one entry per CDR3 protein. The repertoire holds fewer than 250,000 distinct CDR3 sequences, with 15% to 20% as singletons. This clonotype was picked up many times. This CDR3 has 13 amino acids. The V and J ends lost 2 bases and 4 bases, in that order; junction bases with no gene match: 0. Germline values: CDR1 ENHRY, CDR2 SYGVKD.

The rearrangement links TRBV10-3 to TRBJ1-2; TRBD1 aligns across 8 bases. The clonotype originates from a woman aged 18-30 years with Graves' ophthalmopathy. Sequenced material: blood. CDR3 amino acids: CAISEDRGYGYTF. Written as DNA, the CDR3 is TGTGCCATCAGTGAGGACAGGGGCTATGGCTACACCTTC.